These 10 T cell receptor beta chains were sequenced from one sample in a study of blood T cell repertoires in COVID-19. Method: immunoSEQ multiplex PCR; TCRdb's copy keeps in-frame clones and lacks some. Of approximately 180,000 clones in the sample, roughly 85% are singletons; the top ten hold 11%. The material sequenced was peripheral blood. All receptors come from a human donor with active or convalescent COVID-19. The donor label of this sample is uncertain.

The genes are TRBV30 and TRBJ2-3, with D tentatively TRBD2 (6 bases). V was clipped by 0 bases and J by 10 bases, with 14 bases between them. Germline assignment: CDR1 GTSNPN and CDR2 SVGIG (reference sequence). This CDR3 region has 13 residues. CDR3: CAWSVAGTGPQYF. CDR3 nucleotides: TGTGCCTGGAGTGTAGCCGGGACTGGGCCGCAGTATTTT.

The V call is TRBV5-4, the J call TRBJ1-3; a weak D match, TRBD1 (6 bases). The CDR3 length is 13 residues. Germline CDR1 and CDR2: SGHNT and YYREEE (reference sequence). V was clipped by 3 bases and J by 8 bases, with 12 bases between them. The CDR3 protein is CASSSPGEYTIYF. The CDR3 coding sequence is TGTGCCAGCAGCTCCCCAGGGGAATACACCATATATTTT.

The chain carries TRBV30 and TRBJ2-7, with TRBD1 matching 9 bases. The germline CDR1 and CDR2 sequences are GTSNPN and SVGIG (reference sequence). Germline trimming cut 4 bases from V and 3 bases from J; bases unmatched to any gene: 10. The CDR3 consists of 15 residues. CDR3 in DNA: TGTGCCTGGACCGACCGCCGGGACAGGGTCTACGAGCAGTACTTC. It yields the protein CAWTDRRDRVYEQYF.

In this sample, this clone turned up a few times. The chain is built from TRBV6-1 and TRBJ2-2, with D maybe TRBD1 (7 bases). V lost 7 bases to trimming and J lost 0 bases, with 12 bases between them. The CDR3 runs to 15 residues. The germline V gene encodes CDR1 MNHNS and CDR2 SASEGT. This chain's CDR3 is CASTPRGANTGELFF. Here the CDR3 DNA reads TGTGCCAGCACGCCCAGGGGGGCGAACACCGGGGAGCTGTTTTTT.

This chain connects TRBV27 to TRBJ2-1; 12 bases line up with TRBD2. Germline loops: CDR1 MNHEY, CDR2 SMNVEV (reference sequence). V trimming: 3 bases; J trimming: 7 bases; junction bases outside the gene matches: 1. This CDR3 is built from 14 residues. The CDR3 nucleotides are TGTGCCAGCAGTTTCACTAGCGGGAGGAATGAGCAGTTCTTC. Translated: CASSFTSGRNEQFF.

The V call is TRBV7-6, the J call TRBJ1-5; 7 bases line up with TRBD1. The V gene's germline CDR1 is SGHVS and CDR2 FNYEAQ. The V segment lost 5 bases and the J segment 0 bases; nucleotides outside the gene matches: 4. The CDR3 totals 15 residues. CDR3 bases: TGTGCCAGCAGCCAGGGGACAGATAGCAATCAGCCCCAGCATTTT. Translation: CASSQGTDSNQPQHF.

The rearrangement joins TRBV28 to TRBJ2-7; 12 nucleotides align to TRBD1. There are 16 residues in the CDR3. V gave up 3 bases and J gave up 5 bases; unmatched junction bases: 8. Germline-derived CDR1 and CDR2 are MDHEN and SYDVKM. CDR3 DNA sequence: TGTGCCAGCAGTTTTCGGGACAGGGGGCATGTAAACGAGCAGTACTTC. It codes for CASSFRDRGHVNEQYF.

The chain employs TRBV3-1 (or the pseudogene TRBV3-2) and TRBJ2-7; unclear D gene. The V end lost 1 base, the J end lost 6 bases, and 10 bases lay between the germline ends. The germline gives CDR1 LGHDT, CDR2 YNNKEL (reference sequence). The CDR3 has 13 amino acids. CDR3 DNA: TGTGCCAGCAGCCAAGGGCCGACTCTCGAGCAGTACTTC. It codes for CASSQGPTLEQYF.

The V gene is TRBV3-1 (or the pseudogene TRBV3-2), the J gene TRBJ2-1; 10 bases match TRBD2. Trimming at V came to 0 bases and at J to 6 bases, leaving 29 bases not matched to a gene. The CDR3 is made up of 24 amino acids. Germline CDR1 and CDR2: LGHDT and YNNKEL (reference sequence). CDR3 sequence (DNA): TGTGCCAGCAGCCAAGATGATGCGACAGGGGTCTCTACAACTCCGGGACTAGCGATCAATGAGCAGTTCTTC. As protein: CASSQDDATGVSTTPGLAINEQFF.

V is TRBV11-2 and J is TRBJ1-1; TRBD1 matches at 7 bases. The CDR3 contains 13 residues. Germline CDR1 and CDR2: SGHAT and FQNNGV. Trimming at V came to 6 bases and at J to 3 bases, leaving 4 bases not matched to a gene. The CDR3 nucleotides read TGTGCCAGCAGTCGCACAGGGGACACTGAAGCTTTCTTT. This translates into CASSRTGDTEAFF.